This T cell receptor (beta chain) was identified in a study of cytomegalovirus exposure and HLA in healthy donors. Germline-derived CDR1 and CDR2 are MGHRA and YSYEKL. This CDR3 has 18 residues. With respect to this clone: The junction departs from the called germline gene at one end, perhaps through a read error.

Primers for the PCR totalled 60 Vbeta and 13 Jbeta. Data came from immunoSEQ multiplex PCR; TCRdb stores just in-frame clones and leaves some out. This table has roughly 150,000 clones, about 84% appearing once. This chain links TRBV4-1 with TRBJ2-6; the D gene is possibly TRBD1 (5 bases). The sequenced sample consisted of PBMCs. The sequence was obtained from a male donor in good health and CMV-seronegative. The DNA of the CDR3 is TGCGCCAGCGGCCAAGACCCAGGGTGGGTAGCTGGGGCCAACGTCCTGACTTTC. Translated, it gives CASGQDPGWVAGANVLTF.